Below are 17 T cell receptor beta chains sequenced from a single sample in a study of identical twins. TCRdb reprocessed the 5' RACE reads via MiXCR and lists one record per CDR3 protein. The sample has 700,000 or so distinct CDR3 sequences, approximately 9% seen once. This same sample was also taken into another study, of yellow fever vaccine responses in identical twins.

Sequenced sample: PBMCs. These receptors originate from a woman in her late teens or twenties in good health.

Written as DNA, the CDR3 is TGTGCCAGCAGCTTACCAGCGGGTCTTTCTCTCACAGATACGCAGTATTTT. Its translation is CASSLPAGLSLTDTQYF. The chain combines TRBV7-8 with TRBJ2-3; possible D gene TRBD2, 6 bases. Trimming left V 2 bases short and J 2 bases short, with 17 bases between. This CDR3 region has 17 residues. Germline V gene data show CDR1 as SGHVS and CDR2 as FQNEAQ.

The chain employs TRBV24-1 and TRBJ2-5; 7 bases agree with TRBD1. Unmatched junction bases numbered 10, after V lost 3 bases and J lost 4 bases. The CDR3 runs 16 residues. Germline assignment: CDR1 KGHDR and CDR2 SFDVKD. The CDR3 bases are TGTGCCACCAGTGATCCGAGACAGGGTGGCCGAGAGACCCAGTACTTC. This encodes CATSDPRQGGRETQYF.

The chain recombines TRBV20-1 with TRBJ2-5, with TRBD2 identical over 10 bases. Trimming cost V 5 bases and J 1 base; bases outside gene matches: 7. CDR1 and CDR2 (germline): DFQATT, SNEGSKA (reference sequence). The CDR3 length is 15 residues. In DNA, the CDR3 is TGCAGTGCTCATACTAGCGGGGATTTCCAAGAGACCCAGTACTTC. The encoded protein is CSAHTSGDFQETQYF.

This clonotype has at least ten counts. V and J are TRBV7-2 and TRBJ2-7; a weak D match, TRBD1 (5 bases). Trimming cost V 4 bases and J 0 bases, with 16 bases left between them. Germline CDR1 SGHTA, CDR2 FQGNSA. The CDR3 totals 16 residues. CDR3 residues: CASSSHYRSPSYEQYF. The DNA for the CDR3 is TGTGCCAGCAGCTCCCATTACAGGTCTCCCTCCTACGAGCAGTACTTC.

In this sample, this clonotype turned up a few times. The chain is built from TRBV20-1 and TRBJ2-2; TRBD2 agrees at 8 bases. The CDR3 is made up of 15 amino acids. CDR1 and CDR2 (germline): DFQATT, SNEGSKA (reference sequence). V trimming: 2 bases; J trimming: 8 bases; junction bases outside the gene matches: 10. In DNA form, the CDR3 reads TGCAGTGCTAGATCGACTAGCGCTAGGAGGGGGGAGCTGTTTTTT. This codes for CSARSTSARRGELFF.

J is TRBJ1-1 and V is TRBV3-1; D may be TRBD1 (5 bases). The CDR3 is 13 amino acids. The ends were cut back, 4 bases at V and 7 bases at J, with 13 bases in the middle. The germline V gene encodes CDR1 LGHDT and CDR2 YNNKEL (reference sequence). CDR3 in amino acids: CASSLVPGREAFF. Written as DNA, the CDR3 is TGTGCCAGCAGCCTGGTTCCGGGACGTGAAGCTTTCTTT.

This chain uses TRBV12-5 with TRBJ2-1; D unresolved. Looked up from germline, CDR1 is LGHNT and CDR2 is FRNRAP. V lost 7 bases and J 15 bases, leaving 10 bases between the germline ends. This CDR3 region has 9 residues. The chain's CDR3 is CASDSLLFF. DNA for the CDR3: TGTGCTAGTGACAGTTTGTTGTTCTTC.

This clonotype was seen a few times. This chain links TRBV20-1 with TRBJ2-2; TRBD2 aligns across 11 bases. The CDR3 totals 16 residues. Trimming removed 2 bases from V and 2 bases from J; junction bases left unmatched: 4. Germline CDR1 and CDR2: DFQATT and SNEGSKA (reference sequence). The CDR3 sequence: CSARISGRENTGELFF. The CDR3 DNA reads TGCAGTGCTAGAATTAGCGGGAGGGAAAACACCGGGGAGCTGTTTTTT.

This chain connects TRBV12-3 or TRBV12-4 to TRBJ1-5; a weak D match, TRBD1 (5 bases). The CDR3 covers 16 residues. Trimming took 7 bases from V and 2 from J, leaving 18 bases between them. CDR3 in DNA: TGTGCCAGCACTCATCTGGAGGGGATCGGCAATCAGCCCCAGCATTTT. This codes for CASTHLEGIGNQPQHF.

The sample holds many counts of this clonotype. The rearrangement links TRBV5-1 to TRBJ2-7; a possible D gene is TRBD1 (6 bases). V lost 3 bases to trimming and J lost 5 bases, with 18 bases between them. Germline CDR1 and CDR2: SGHRS and YFSETQ. This CDR3 spans 15 amino acids. CDR3 sequence: CASSSSNRVGNEQYF. In nucleotides, the CDR3 is TGCGCCAGCAGCTCCTCCAACAGGGTGGGGAACGAGCAGTACTTC.

This clonotype has more than one count but fewer than ten. The rearrangement joins TRBV6-2 or TRBV6-3 to TRBJ2-2, with D possibly TRBD2 on 6 matching bases. The CDR3 totals 14 residues. With 10 bases removed from V and 0 bases from J, the gap between germline ends came to 12 bases. CDR1 is MNHEY and CDR2 is SVGEGT in the germline V gene. In nucleotides, the CDR3 is TGTGCCATCCAGGACTACCCGAACACCGGGGAGCTGTTTTTT. Translating gives CAIQDYPNTGELFF.

The V call is TRBV18, the J call TRBJ2-5; D call uncertain. This CDR3 is 13 amino acids long. CDR1 is KGHSH and CDR2 is LQKENI in the germline V gene. Deletions cut 3 bases from V and 3 bases from J, with 8 bases between. CDR3 coding DNA: TGTGCCAGCTCACCTACGCACGAAGAGACCCAGTACTTC. This sequence encodes CASSPTHEETQYF.

In its sample, this clonotype was seen a few times. The V and J genes are TRBV27 and TRBJ2-1; TRBD2 is a possible D gene (5 bases). V was shortened by 4 bases and J by 4 bases, with 17 bases between the two germline ends. CDR3 length equals 16 residues. Per germline, CDR1 MNHEY and CDR2 SMNVEV (reference sequence). The CDR3 here is CASSWAWGDEYNEQFF. In DNA, the CDR3 is TGTGCCAGCAGTTGGGCTTGGGGAGACGAGTACAATGAGCAGTTCTTC.

For this clonotype: A much larger clone sits a single nucleotide away, making a read error possible. Here the CDR3 omits its conserved ending phenylalanine or tryptophan, so a read error is the likely source. The chain joins TRBV12-3 or TRBV12-4 to TRBJ2-7; D call uncertain. The CDR3 totals 14 residues. V dropped 3 bases and J dropped 0 bases, with 9 bases sitting between them. CDR3 loop: CASSLSSYSYEQYL. In nucleotides, the CDR3 is TGTGCCAGCAGTTTGTCCTCGTACTCCTACGAGCAGTACCTC.

This clonotype was found a few times. This rearrangement joins TRBV12-3 or TRBV12-4 to TRBJ1-1; the match to TRBD1 covers 7 bases. V trimming: 6 bases; J trimming: 4 bases; junction bases outside the gene matches: 8. There are 14 residues in the CDR3. Here the CDR3 reads CASSQTGSPTEAFF. For the CDR3, the DNA is TGTGCCAGCAGCCAGACAGGGAGCCCCACTGAAGCTTTCTTT.

This clonotype has more than one count but fewer than ten. The V call is TRBV9, the J call TRBJ2-7, with D tentatively TRBD1 or TRBD2 (7 bases each). This CDR3 comprises 14 residues. The germline gives CDR1 SGDLS, CDR2 YYNGEE. Trimming removed 4 bases at V and 5 bases at J, with 16 bases between. In DNA, the CDR3 is TGTGCCAGCAGCCCCAGGGGGGGCTACAACGAGCAGTACTTC. This sequence encodes CASSPRGGYNEQYF.

The chain is built from TRBV19 and TRBJ2-1, with TRBD2 matching over 11 bases. There are 16 residues in the CDR3. Germline trimming cut 4 bases from V and 7 bases from J; bases unmatched to any gene: 9. Germline V gene data show CDR1 as LNHDA and CDR2 as SQIVND (reference sequence). The CDR3 coding sequence is TGTGCCAGTAGTAATAGTGTCCTAGCGGGAGGTAATGAGCAGTTCTTC. Protein product: CASSNSVLAGGNEQFF.